This entry concerns a single TCR beta chain. This clonotype was detected once. Its target antigen remains unknown. Within one base of it there is no much larger clone, and no base qualities were kept. A single read makes a weak case. This specimen belongs to a study of response to subunit inactivated influenza vaccine listed by TCRdb under 2018. Context from the whole study: Deep quantitative profiling of the T cell receptor repertoire was used in the study to follow responses to a trivalent subunit inactivated influenza vaccine.

The CDR3 has 21 amino acids, counting the end cysteine and phenylalanine. Only the CDR3 DNA is retained, 63 bases long and in frame from the first base. CDR1 MNHEY and CDR2 SVGEGT are derived from the germline V gene. V loses 8 bases at its end and J loses 0 bases; junction bases beyond the gene matches: 20. The study at large found these results: The authors proposed that each seasonal influenza vaccination may bring in only a limited number of new T cells.

The library relied on RT-PCR. Sequencing instrument: Illumina HiSeq 2500. The public reads were run again by TCRdb, first through fastp at Q25 and then through MiXCR, and only productive beta chains were kept. CDR3 protein duplicates are merged, each entry listing the most common genes and DNA. This sample holds hundreds of thousands of distinct CDR3 sequences; around 15% were observed only once. 7.5% to 9% of the sample lies in the top ten. The TCR sequence derives from a man in his fifties who received an inactivated influenza vaccine. Donor details come from another sample of the same person, matched by shared clones. This chain joins TRBV6-2 or TRBV6-3 to TRBJ2-1; the junction holds 12 bases that match TRBD2. The material was PBMCs from blood, obtained 14 to 15 days before vaccination. CDR3 reads: CASRAPGGTSGSFSSYNEQFF. The bases are TGTGCCAGCCGGGCCCCCGGGGGGACTAGCGGGTCCTTTAGCTCCTACAATGAGCAGTTCTTC.